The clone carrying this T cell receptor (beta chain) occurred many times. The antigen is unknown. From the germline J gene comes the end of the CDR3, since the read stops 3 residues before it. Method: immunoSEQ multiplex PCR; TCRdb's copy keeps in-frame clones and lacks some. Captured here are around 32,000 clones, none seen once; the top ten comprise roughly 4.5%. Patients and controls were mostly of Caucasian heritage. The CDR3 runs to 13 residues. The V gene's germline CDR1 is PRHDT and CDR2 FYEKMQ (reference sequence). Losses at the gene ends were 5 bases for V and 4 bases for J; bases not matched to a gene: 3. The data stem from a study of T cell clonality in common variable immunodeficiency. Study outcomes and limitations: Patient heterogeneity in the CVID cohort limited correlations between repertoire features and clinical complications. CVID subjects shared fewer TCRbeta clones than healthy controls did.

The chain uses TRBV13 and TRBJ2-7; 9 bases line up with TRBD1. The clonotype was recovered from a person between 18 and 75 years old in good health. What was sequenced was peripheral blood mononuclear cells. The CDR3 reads CASSLDRGYEQYF. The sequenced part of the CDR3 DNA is TGTGCCAGCAGCCTGGACAGGGGTTACGAG.